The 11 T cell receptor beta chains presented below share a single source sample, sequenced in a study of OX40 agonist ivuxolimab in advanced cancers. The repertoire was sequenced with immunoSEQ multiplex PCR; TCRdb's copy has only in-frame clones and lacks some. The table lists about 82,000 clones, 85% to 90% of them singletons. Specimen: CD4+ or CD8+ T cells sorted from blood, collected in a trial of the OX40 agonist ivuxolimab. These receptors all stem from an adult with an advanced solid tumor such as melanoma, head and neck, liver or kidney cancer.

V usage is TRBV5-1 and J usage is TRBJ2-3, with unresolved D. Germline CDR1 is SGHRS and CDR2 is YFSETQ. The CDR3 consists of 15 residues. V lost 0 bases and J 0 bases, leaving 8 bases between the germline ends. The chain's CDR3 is CASSLETSSTDTQYF. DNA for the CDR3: TGCGCCAGCAGCTTGGAAACTTCTAGCACAGATACGCAGTATTTT.

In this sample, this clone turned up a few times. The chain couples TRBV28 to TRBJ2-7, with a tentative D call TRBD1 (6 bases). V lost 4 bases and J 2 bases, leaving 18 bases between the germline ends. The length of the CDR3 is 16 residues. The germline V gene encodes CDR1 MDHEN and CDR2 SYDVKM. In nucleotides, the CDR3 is TGTGCCAGCAGTTATGGCAGGGGACCGGTCGCCTACGAGCAGTACTTC. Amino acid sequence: CASSYGRGPVAYEQYF.

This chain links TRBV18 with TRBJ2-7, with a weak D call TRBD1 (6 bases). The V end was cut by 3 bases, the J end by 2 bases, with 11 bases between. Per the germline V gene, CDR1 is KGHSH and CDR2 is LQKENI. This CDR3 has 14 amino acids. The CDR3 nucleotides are TGTGCCAGCTCACCTACTCGGGACACCTACGAGCAGTACTTC. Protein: CASSPTRDTYEQYF.

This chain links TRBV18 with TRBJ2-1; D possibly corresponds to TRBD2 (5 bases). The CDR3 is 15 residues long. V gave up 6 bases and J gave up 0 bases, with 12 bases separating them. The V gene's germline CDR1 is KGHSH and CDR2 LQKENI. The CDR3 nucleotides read TGTGCCAGCTCCGAAATAGGGAGCTCCTACAATGAGCAGTTCTTC. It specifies CASSEIGSSYNEQFF.

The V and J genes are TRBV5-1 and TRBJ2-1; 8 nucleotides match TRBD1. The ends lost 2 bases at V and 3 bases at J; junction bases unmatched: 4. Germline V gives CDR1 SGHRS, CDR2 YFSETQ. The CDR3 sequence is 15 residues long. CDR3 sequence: CASSLGQGFYNEQFF. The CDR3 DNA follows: TGCGCCAGCAGCTTAGGACAGGGCTTCTACAATGAGCAGTTCTTC.

As DNA, the CDR3 is TGTGCCAGCAGCACGTTGACAGGGAACACTGAAGCTTTCTTT. This codes for CASSTLTGNTEAFF. The chain uses TRBV5-8 and TRBJ1-1; maybe TRBD1 (6 bases). The germline V gene has CDR1 SGHTS and CDR2 YDEGEE. The CDR3 contains 14 residues. V shed 4 bases and J shed 1 base, with 11 bases lying between them. Filled out from reference TRBV5-8 and TRBJ1-1, the complete variable domain reads EAGVTQSPTHLIKTRGQQATLRCSPISGHTSVYWYQQALGLGLQFLLWYDEGEERNRGNFPPRFSGRQFPNYSSELNVNALELEDSALYLCASSTLTGNTEAFFGQGTRLTVV.

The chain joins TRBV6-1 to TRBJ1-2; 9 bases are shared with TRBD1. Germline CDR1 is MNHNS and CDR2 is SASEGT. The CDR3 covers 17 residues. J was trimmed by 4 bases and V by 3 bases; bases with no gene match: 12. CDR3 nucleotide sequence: TGTGCCAGCAGTGACAGCACAGGGGGCGCCCAGGGCTATGGCTACACCTTC. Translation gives CASSDSTGGAQGYGYTF.

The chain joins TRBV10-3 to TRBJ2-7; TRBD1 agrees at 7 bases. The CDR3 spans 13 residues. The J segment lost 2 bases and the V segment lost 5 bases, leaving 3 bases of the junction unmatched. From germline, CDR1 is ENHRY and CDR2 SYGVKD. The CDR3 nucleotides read TGTGCCATCAGTATCGGGACAGCCTACGAGCAGTACTTC. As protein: CAISIGTAYEQYF.

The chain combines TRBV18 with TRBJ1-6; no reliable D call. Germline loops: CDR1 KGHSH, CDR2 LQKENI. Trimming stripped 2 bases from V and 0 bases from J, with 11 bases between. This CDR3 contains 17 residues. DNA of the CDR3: TGTGCCAGCTCACCAGCGAGTCTTAGCTCCTATAATTCACCCCTCCACTTT. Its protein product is CASSPASLSSYNSPLHF.

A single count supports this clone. CDR3 nucleotides: TGTGCCAGCAGTGCCCAAACAGGGTTGGATCAGCCCCAGCATTTT. Protein sequence: CASSAQTGLDQPQHF. The chain joins TRBV2 to TRBJ1-5; weak D call: TRBD1 (6 bases). The CDR3 is 15 residues long. The germline gives CDR1 SNHLY, CDR2 FYNNEI. The ends were cut back, 4 bases at V and 5 bases at J, with 15 bases in the middle.

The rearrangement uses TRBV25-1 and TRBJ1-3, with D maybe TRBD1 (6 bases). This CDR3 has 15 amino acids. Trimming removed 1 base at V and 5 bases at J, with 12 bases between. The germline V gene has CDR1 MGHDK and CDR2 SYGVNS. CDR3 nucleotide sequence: TGTGCCAGCAGTGAATCCGGGGGGCGCAGAAACACCATATATTTT. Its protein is CASSESGGRRNTIYF.